This T cell receptor (beta chain) was identified during a study of blood T cells in healthy people across ages. Whole-study findings and limits: Not knowing donor CMV status may have confounded expanded clonotype changes. The unsorted PBMCs prevented any conclusive comparison of naive versus antigen-experienced cells.

The CDR3 has 16 amino acids. Germline CDR1 and CDR2: SEHNR and FQNEAQ (reference sequence). V lost 1 base, J lost 0 bases, and 6 bases stayed unmatched. Through a sample-barcoded 5' primer and a J-beta primer mix, a second PCR was run for about 6 to 11 cycles. Carrying 12 random nucleotides, a template-switch adaptor labeled each individual cDNA molecule. One entry per CDR3 protein, called by TCRdb with MiXCR from the 5' RACE reads. The data hold more than 900,000 distinct CDR3 sequences, with roughly 29% observed a single time. A remark on this clonotype: No antigen is known for it.

The same specimen was also included in a second study, on T cells of mothers and their children. As reported in that work: Over 10 million reads per mother and roughly 3 million per child were obtained.

The receptor was derived from a woman in her thirties or forties in good health. The gene calls are TRBV7-9 and TRBJ2-7, with 7 bases lining up with TRBD1. The sequencing sample was made of blood. The CDR3 reads CASSLGGQFLSYEQYF. The CDR3 nucleotides read TGTGCCAGCAGCTTAGGGGGACAGTTCCTCTCCTACGAGCAGTACTTC.